This T cell receptor beta chain was captured by sequencing in a study of cytomegalovirus exposure and HLA in healthy donors. On the study more broadly: An analysis done earlier identified more than 100 million unique TCR beta sequences from about 179 million T cells. Study results and caveats: It was assumed in the presence/absence analyses that sequencing depth was roughly uniform across donors.

Vbeta (60) and Jbeta (13) primers were used in the PCR. The protocol was immunoSEQ multiplex PCR, while the TCRdb copy is restricted to in-frame clones and leaves out a portion. Among about 140,000 clones listed, around 75% were seen once. For this clone: The antigen is unknown.

The germline V gene encodes CDR1 SGHRS and CDR2 YFSETQ. This CDR3 contains 14 residues. Trimming took 2 bases from V and 3 from J; bases not matched to a gene: 2. The V call is TRBV5-1, the J call TRBJ2-7, with TRBD1 identical over 10 bases. The clonotype comes from a female donor in good health and CMV-seronegative. Source material: PBMCs. CDR3 amino acids: CASSFRDRGYEQYF. For the CDR3, the DNA is TGCGCCAGCAGCTTCCGGGACAGGGGCTACGAGCAGTACTTC.